These 19 T cell receptor beta chains were all obtained from the same sample, sequenced in a study of identical twins. TCRdb redid the calling of the 5' RACE reads with MiXCR, one entry per CDR3 protein. The repertoire includes about 250,000 distinct CDR3 sequences, around 7.6% of them detected once, and about 5.8% sits in the top ten. These records were also assigned to another study, of yellow fever vaccine responses in identical twins.

Sequencing used CD8+ T cells sorted from blood. The receptors derive from a woman younger than 35 in good health.

A few counts support this clonotype. The rearrangement links TRBV9 to TRBJ2-2, with no clear D. With 0 bases removed from V and 0 bases from J, the gap between germline ends came to 9 bases. Germline loops: CDR1 SGDLS, CDR2 YYNGEE. The CDR3 has 16 amino acids. CDR3 protein: CASSVAFDPNTGELFF. The CDR3, as DNA: TGTGCCAGCAGCGTAGCGTTTGACCCGAACACCGGGGAGCTGTTTTTT.

This clonotype showed up just a few times. The rearrangement joins TRBV6-1 to TRBJ1-1, with D possibly TRBD1 on 5 matching bases. Germline V CDR1 and CDR2: MNHNS, SASEGT. The V end was cut by 0 bases, the J end by 2 bases, with 13 bases between. The CDR3 sequence is 16 residues long. CDR3 sequence: CASSEARRGRNTEAFF. The CDR3 nucleotides are TGTGCCAGCAGTGAAGCGCGACGGGGGAGAAACACTGAAGCTTTCTTT.

This clonotype appeared a few times. The chain is built from TRBV2 and TRBJ2-2; 7 nucleotides align to TRBD1. V lost 6 bases and J lost 6; bases outside the gene matches: 4. Germline V lookup: CDR1 SNHLY, CDR2 FYNNEI. The CDR3 is made up of 13 amino acids. Here the CDR3 DNA reads TGTGCCAGCAGAGGGGGCACGGCCGGGGAGCTGTTTTTT. This gives the protein CASRGGTAGELFF.

This clonotype showed up many times. The rearrangement joins TRBV9 to TRBJ2-2; 7 nucleotides align to TRBD1. This CDR3 is built from 15 residues. CDR1 is SGDLS, CDR2 YYNGEE, per germline. J lost 7 bases, V lost 4 bases, and 10 bases had no gene match. The CDR3, as DNA: TGTGCCAGCAGCAAAGACAGGGTTCAGGACGGGGAGCTGTTTTTT. It codes for CASSKDRVQDGELFF. The full variable domain, with the rest looked up from reference TRBV9 and TRBJ2-2, is DSGVTQTPKHLITATGQRVTLRCSPRSGDLSVYWYQQSLDQGLQFLIQYYNGEERAKGNILERFSAQQFPDLHSELNLSSLELGDSALYFCASSKDRVQDGELFFGEGSRLTVL.

This clonotype came up a few times. The chain employs TRBV25-1 and TRBJ1-1, with D possibly matching TRBD1 (6 bases). The CDR3 consists of 15 residues. CDR1 is MGHDK, CDR2 SYGVNS, per germline. V was trimmed by 5 bases and J by 4 bases, leaving 17 bases between them. CDR3 DNA: TGTGCCAGCAGTCCCCACGGTGTCAGGGGCACTGAAGCTTTCTTT. Translated: CASSPHGVRGTEAFF.

This clonotype has a count of ten or more. The rearrangement links TRBV24-1 to TRBJ2-6, with D hard to call. The CDR3 is 16 amino acids. Between the trimmed V and J ends, which lost 3 bases and 0 bases, there was a span of 8 bases. CDR1 and CDR2 (germline): KGHDR, SFDVKD. The CDR3 here is CATSDRLYSGANVLTF. As DNA, the CDR3 is TGTGCCACCAGTGATCGACTGTACTCTGGGGCCAACGTCCTGACTTTC.

This clonotype has a handful of counts. The chain uses TRBV10-3 and TRBJ2-1; the D gene is possibly TRBD2 (5 bases). This CDR3 is built from 11 residues. V was trimmed by 4 bases and J by 9 bases, leaving 7 bases between them. In germline, CDR1 is ENHRY, CDR2 SYGVKD. The CDR3 coding sequence is TGTGCCATCAGTGCGGGATCTGAGCAGTTCTTC. Amino acid sequence: CAISAGSEQFF.

This clonotype was recorded a few times. The chain is built from TRBV3-1 and TRBJ2-3; 7 bases are shared with TRBD2. With V trimmed by 4 bases and J by 0 bases, 4 bases remained unmatched. This CDR3 comprises 15 residues. Germline-derived CDR1 and CDR2 are LGHDT and YNNKEL (reference sequence). CDR3 DNA: TGTGCCAGCAGCCCGGGACTACCAAGCACAGATACGCAGTATTTT. This sequence encodes CASSPGLPSTDTQYF.

This clonotype was found many times. The chain recombines TRBV27 with TRBJ2-5; D is ambiguous. In germline, CDR1 is MNHEY, CDR2 SMNVEV (reference sequence). Trimming left V 5 bases short and J 4 bases short, with 20 bases between. The CDR3 sequence is 16 residues long. The CDR3 nucleotides read TGTGCCAGCAGTCAATCTTCCCCACAGATAGTAGAGACCCAGTACTTC. Protein sequence: CASSQSSPQIVETQYF.

This clonotype was detected many times. The chain is built from TRBV12-3 or TRBV12-4 and TRBJ1-2; 7 positions agree with TRBD1. The CDR3 loop spans 15 amino acids. After removal of 6 bases from V and 0 bases from J, the junction contained 7 bases not matched to a gene. Here the CDR3 DNA reads TGTGCCAGCAGAGACAGGGCGACCACTAACTATGGCTACACCTTC. Its protein is CASRDRATTNYGYTF.

This clonotype was recorded a few times. The J gene is TRBJ1-5, the V gene TRBV15; 9 nucleotides line up with TRBD1. The CDR3 has 16 residues. CDR1 LNHNV and CDR2 YYDKDF come from the germline V gene (reference sequence). V gave up 0 bases and J gave up 5 bases; unmatched junction bases: 5. The CDR3 protein is CATSRDPGQGYQPQHF. CDR3 DNA sequence: TGTGCCACCAGCAGAGATCCGGGACAGGGCTATCAGCCCCAGCATTTT.

In its sample, this clonotype was seen a few times. The V and J genes are TRBV24-1 and TRBJ2-1; 10 bases fit TRBD2. CDR3 length: 17 amino acids. The germline V gene encodes CDR1 KGHDR and CDR2 SFDVKD. The trim removed 3 bases at V and 9 bases at J, leaving 13 bases unmatched. This chain's CDR3 is CATSDRALAGPEAEQFF. As DNA, the CDR3 is TGTGCCACCAGTGATCGGGCACTAGCGGGGCCTGAAGCTGAGCAGTTCTTC.

This clonotype was recorded at least ten times. The chain employs TRBV29-1 and TRBJ1-2, with 9 bases that match TRBD1. V shed 6 bases and J 7 bases; nucleotides not matched to a gene: 12. The CDR3 runs 14 residues. Germline V lookup: CDR1 SQVTM, CDR2 ANQGSEA. The chain's CDR3 is CSVSDWDREGGYTF. Here the CDR3 DNA reads TGCAGCGTCAGTGATTGGGACAGGGAAGGTGGCTACACCTTC.

There are many counts of this clonotype. The chain uses TRBV11-1 and TRBJ2-2; TRBD1 matches 8 bases. CDR3 length equals 18 residues. In germline, CDR1 is SGHAT, CDR2 FQDESV (reference sequence). Trimming cost V 4 bases and J 2 bases; bases outside gene matches: 12. The CDR3 region is CASSSRAAGTGNTGELFF. CDR3 DNA sequence: TGTGCCAGCAGCTCACGAGCGGCCGGGACAGGCAACACCGGGGAGCTGTTTTTT.

The chain uses TRBV14 and TRBJ2-1; D not resolved. The V gene's germline CDR1 is SGHDN and CDR2 FVKESK. CDR3 length equals 15 residues. V dropped 3 bases and J dropped 0 bases, with 9 bases sitting between them. DNA of the CDR3: TGTGCCAGCAGCCACGAGAGTAGCTCCTACAATGAGCAGTTCTTC. It encodes CASSHESSSYNEQFF.

The table lists this clonotype with many counts. The chain combines TRBV6-4 with TRBJ2-3; 10 bases are shared with TRBD1. V was clipped by 4 bases and J by 1 base; unmatched bases: 2. CDR1 MRHNA and CDR2 SNTAGT come from the germline V gene. The CDR3 is made up of 15 amino acids. This CDR3 is CASSAGTGGTDTQYF. The CDR3 DNA reads TGTGCCAGCAGTGCCGGGACAGGGGGCACAGATACGCAGTATTTT.

This clonotype was detected a few times. This chain uses TRBV28 with TRBJ2-7, with D maybe TRBD2 (6 bases). V was trimmed by 1 base and J by 3 bases, leaving 10 bases between them. The CDR3 has 14 residues. The germline gives CDR1 MDHEN, CDR2 SYDVKM. The CDR3 here is CASSLSRGYYEQYV. As DNA, the CDR3 is TGTGCCAGCAGTTTATCTCGGGGGTACTACGAGCAGTACGTC.

This chain connects TRBV11-2 to TRBJ2-1, with D unresolved. Looked up from germline, CDR1 is SGHAT and CDR2 is FQNNGV. V lost 1 base, J lost 0 bases, and 10 bases lay in between. The CDR3 is 16 residues long. The CDR3 coding sequence is TGTGCCAGCAGCTTAGGGGCCTACATCTCCTACAATGAGCAGTTCTTC. Translation: CASSLGAYISYNEQFF.

The gene calls are TRBV2 and TRBJ2-2, with 8 bases matching TRBD1. Germline V lookup: CDR1 SNHLY, CDR2 FYNNEI. V was clipped by 3 bases and J by 6 bases; unmatched bases: 9. The CDR3 loop spans 16 amino acids. DNA for the CDR3: TGTGCCAGCAGTGAGCGGACAGGGTTCTCGTCCGGGGAGCTGTTTTTT. Translated, it gives CASSERTGFSSGELFF.